The 22 T cell receptor beta chains presented below share a single source sample, sequenced in a study of T cell responses to AZD1222 COVID-19 vaccine. Produced via immunoSEQ multiplex PCR; TCRdb's table is partial and in-frame only. The sample lists 140,000 to 150,000 clones, approximately 78% occurring once. Material: peripheral blood, obtained on day 0 of MenACWY control vaccination. The source is an adult in good health.

The chain joins TRBV18 to TRBJ1-2; 7 bases align to TRBD1. CDR1 KGHSH and CDR2 LQKENI come from the germline V gene. The CDR3 loop spans 13 amino acids. V lost 3 bases and J lost 6; bases outside the gene matches: 4. CDR3 sequence (DNA): TGTGCCAGCTCACCTCAGGGGGTTCATGGCTACACCTTC. Translating it yields CASSPQGVHGYTF.

The CDR3 bases are TGTGCCAGCAGCTTTAAGGTGAACCAAGAGACCCAGTACTTC. Its translation: CASSFKVNQETQYF. The V call is TRBV11-2, the J call TRBJ2-5; D unresolved. CDR3 size: 14 residues. The V and J ends lost 3 bases and 0 bases respectively, with 8 bases between them. Germline lookup yields CDR1 SGHAT and CDR2 FQNNGV.

This clone showed up just once. The chain uses TRBV19 and TRBJ1-5, with a possible D match to TRBD1 (6 bases). The CDR3 is 14 amino acids. Germline CDR1 LNHDA, CDR2 SQIVND (reference sequence). Trimming cost V 7 bases and J 4 bases, with 14 bases left between them. DNA of the CDR3: TGTGCCAGTACGAGGAGGACAGAGAATCAGCCCCAGCATTTT. It translates to CASTRRTENQPQHF.

Here the CDR3 DNA reads TGTGCCAGCAGACATACAGGGGCAGCCTACAATGAGCAGTTCTTC. Its protein is CASRHTGAAYNEQFF. V and J are TRBV28 and TRBJ2-1, with TRBD1 identical over 7 bases. This CDR3 has 15 amino acids. Germline lookup yields CDR1 MDHEN and CDR2 SYDVKM. V gave up 6 bases and J gave up 2 bases; unmatched junction bases: 7.

The V gene is TRBV4-1, the J gene TRBJ2-5; D is perhaps TRBD2 (6 bases). Trimming pared 6 bases from V and 1 base from J, leaving 12 bases between. Germline assignment: CDR1 MGHRA and CDR2 YSYEKL. The CDR3 is 14 amino acids. Written as DNA, the CDR3 is TGCGCCAGCAGACATTCGGGGGTCCAAGAGACCCAGTACTTC. Amino acids: CASRHSGVQETQYF.

This chain joins TRBV19 and TRBJ1-1; 7 nucleotides agree with TRBD1. V shed 10 bases and J 2 bases; nucleotides not matched to a gene: 13. Per the germline V gene, CDR1 is LNHDA and CDR2 is SQIVND (reference sequence). The CDR3 length is 15 residues. The CDR3, as DNA: TGTGCCACCAAAATACAGGGGAATTACAACACTGAAGCTTTCTTT. Amino acids: CATKIQGNYNTEAFF.

In its sample, this clone was seen a few times. This chain joins TRBV5-5 and TRBJ1-1; D remains unclear. V was pared by 1 base and J by 7 bases, with 11 bases between. The CDR3 totals 13 residues. Germline V lookup: CDR1 SGHKS, CDR2 YYEKEE (reference sequence). The CDR3 region has the DNA TGTGCCAGCAGCTTGACGAGGTATGGTGAAGCTTTCTTT. Translating gives CASSLTRYGEAFF.

The chain is built from TRBV18 and TRBJ2-5, with 12 bases lining up with TRBD2. Losses at the gene ends were 4 bases for V and 7 bases for J; bases not matched to a gene: 13. This CDR3 is 17 amino acids long. Germline CDR1 KGHSH, CDR2 LQKENI. In nucleotides, the CDR3 is TGTGCCAGCTCACTCTCGACTAGCGGGGGCCCGATAAGGACCCAGTACTTC. This codes for CASSLSTSGGPIRTQYF.

This chain uses TRBV7-9 with TRBJ2-1; D is unresolved. Germline CDR1 is SEHNR and CDR2 is FQNEAQ (reference sequence). Trimming left V 3 bases short and J 15 bases short, with 18 bases between. CDR3 size: 13 residues. CDR3 region: CASSLISLPSGFF. The DNA of the CDR3 is TGTGCCAGCAGCTTGATCTCTCTGCCTAGTGGGTTCTTC.

The V and J genes are TRBV30 and TRBJ2-2; D possibly matches TRBD1 or TRBD2 (5 bases each). The CDR3 has 13 amino acids. The ends were cut back, 0 bases at V and 6 bases at J, with 8 bases in the middle. Germline CDR1 and CDR2: GTSNPN and SVGIG (reference sequence). CDR3 coding DNA: TGTGCCTGGAGTGTAAGGGGAGCCGGGGAGCTGTTTTTT. Its translation is CAWSVRGAGELFF.

The chain combines TRBV13 with TRBJ2-4; TRBD2 matches at 12 bases. J gave up 3 bases and V 3 bases, and 9 bases lay outside the gene matches. The CDR3 has 18 residues. The germline V gene encodes CDR1 PRHDT and CDR2 FYEKMQ (reference sequence). The CDR3 reads CASSFLTSGGVSKNIQYF. Here the CDR3 DNA reads TGTGCCAGCAGCTTCTTGACTAGCGGGGGCGTAAGCAAAAACATTCAGTACTTC.

This clone has just a few counts. The rearrangement links TRBV28 to TRBJ1-2; 10 nucleotides match TRBD1. With V trimmed by 10 bases and J by 1 base, 9 bases remained unmatched. Germline V gene data show CDR1 as MDHEN and CDR2 as SYDVKM. The CDR3 runs 15 residues. The CDR3 sequence: CATTGQGRFNYGYTF. The CDR3 coding sequence is TGTGCCACCACGGGACAGGGGAGGTTTAACTATGGCTACACCTTC.

The rearrangement uses TRBV11-2 and TRBJ1-1; a possible D gene is TRBD1 (5 bases). Germline V gives CDR1 SGHAT, CDR2 FQNNGV. V was shortened by 1 base and J by 6 bases, with 15 bases between the two germline ends. The CDR3 covers 15 residues. The CDR3 region has the DNA TGTGCCAGCAGCTTAGTTCGGGGGTTTAAGGCTGAAGCTTTCTTT. This sequence encodes CASSLVRGFKAEAFF.

The V call is TRBV21-1, the J call TRBJ2-7. TRBV21-1 is marked as a pseudogene. This CDR3 contains 11 residues. DNA for the CDR3: TGTGCCAGCAGCTTTATTGGCGAGCAGTACTTC. Protein: CASSFIGEQYF.

The V gene is TRBV28, the J gene TRBJ1-2, with TRBD1 matching 9 bases. The CDR3 length is 13 residues. The junction had 6 bases not matched to a gene; V was cut back by 6 bases and J by 7 bases. The germline CDR1 and CDR2 sequences are MDHEN and SYDVKM. CDR3 loop: CASRTGTGTGYTF. The CDR3 region has the DNA TGTGCCAGCAGGACCGGGACAGGGACTGGCTACACCTTC.

The chain is built from TRBV9 and TRBJ2-1, with 11 bases lining up with TRBD2. The CDR3 is 14 residues long. The trim removed 3 bases at V and 5 bases at J, leaving 1 base unmatched. CDR1 and CDR2 (germline): SGDLS, YYNGEE. CDR3 sequence reads: CASSDSGGDNEQFF. CDR3 nucleotide sequence: TGTGCCAGCAGCGATAGCGGGGGGGACAATGAGCAGTTCTTC.

This rearrangement joins TRBV28 to TRBJ1-2; D call uncertain. In germline, CDR1 is MDHEN, CDR2 SYDVKM. The V end lost 2 bases, the J end lost 4 bases, and 8 bases lay between the germline ends. The length of the CDR3 is 13 residues. In DNA form, the CDR3 reads TGTGCCAGCAGTTTAGGACCGAGCTATGGCTACACCTTC. Protein product: CASSLGPSYGYTF.

This clone occurred a few times. V is TRBV18 and J is TRBJ2-7; either TRBD1 or TRBD2 may supply D (5 bases each). The CDR3 has 13 residues. The ends were cut back, 3 bases at V and 7 bases at J, with 13 bases in the middle. Germline CDR1 KGHSH, CDR2 LQKENI. The CDR3 DNA reads TGTGCCAGCTCACCCCGGGACGGGTGGGAGCAGTACGTC. This sequence encodes CASSPRDGWEQYV.

The chain uses TRBV1 and TRBJ1-1; TRBD1 reflects the table's D call only, with no check against the DNA. TRBV1 is a listed pseudogene. The CDR3 runs to 15 residues. CDR3 in amino acids: CTSSQDPAGGTEAFF. In DNA, the CDR3 is TGCACCAGCAGCCAAGATCCGGCAGGGGGCACTGAAGCTTTCTTT.

The chain joins TRBV7-9 to TRBJ1-4, with TRBD1 as a possible D gene (6 bases). Germline V gives CDR1 SEHNR, CDR2 FQNEAQ (reference sequence). V lost 5 bases to trimming and J lost 4 bases, with 17 bases between them. CDR3 size: 16 residues. DNA for the CDR3: TGTGCCAGCAGCCCCACAGGACAGACTTTTAATGAAAAACTGTTTTTT. This sequence encodes CASSPTGQTFNEKLFF.

The count of this clone is one. The genes are TRBV2 and TRBJ1-2; 10 bases fit TRBD1. This CDR3 is 12 amino acids long. Trimming cost V 9 bases and J 7 bases; bases outside gene matches: 5. Germline V CDR1 and CDR2: SNHLY, FYNNEI. The CDR3, as DNA: TGTGCCAGTGGACAGGGGGTGGGTGGCTACACCTTC. This sequence encodes CASGQGVGGYTF.

The V and J genes are TRBV27 and TRBJ2-3; D is tentatively TRBD1 or TRBD2 (6 bases each). The CDR3 is 16 amino acids. Germline CDR1 MNHEY, CDR2 SMNVEV (reference sequence). The ends were cut back, 5 bases at V and 2 bases at J, with 17 bases in the middle. CDR3 bases: TGTGCCAGCAGTCTGGAGGGGGTCGGACACACAGATACGCAGTATTTT. Translation gives CASSLEGVGHTDTQYF.